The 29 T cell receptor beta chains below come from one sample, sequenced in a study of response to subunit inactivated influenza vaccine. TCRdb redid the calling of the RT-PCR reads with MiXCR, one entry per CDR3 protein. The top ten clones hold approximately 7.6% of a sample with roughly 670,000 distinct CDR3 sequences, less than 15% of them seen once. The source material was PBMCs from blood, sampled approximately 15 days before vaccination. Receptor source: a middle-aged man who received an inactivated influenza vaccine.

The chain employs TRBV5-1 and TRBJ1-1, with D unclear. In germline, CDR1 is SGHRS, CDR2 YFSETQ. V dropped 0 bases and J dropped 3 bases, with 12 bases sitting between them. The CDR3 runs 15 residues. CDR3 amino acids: CASSLETPMDTEAFF. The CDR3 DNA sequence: TGCGCCAGCAGCTTGGAGACCCCTATGGACACTGAAGCTTTCTTT.

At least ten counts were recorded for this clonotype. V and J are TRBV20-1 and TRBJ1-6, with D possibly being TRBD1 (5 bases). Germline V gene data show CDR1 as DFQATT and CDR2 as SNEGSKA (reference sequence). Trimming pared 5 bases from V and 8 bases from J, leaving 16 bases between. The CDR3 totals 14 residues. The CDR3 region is CSARDEVGYSPLHF. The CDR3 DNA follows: TGCAGTGCTCGGGACGAAGTTGGGTATTCACCCCTCCACTTT.

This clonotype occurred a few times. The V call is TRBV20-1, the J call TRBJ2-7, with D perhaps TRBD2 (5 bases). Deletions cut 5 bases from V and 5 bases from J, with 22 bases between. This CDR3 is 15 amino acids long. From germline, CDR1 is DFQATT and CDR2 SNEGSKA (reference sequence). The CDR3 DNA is TGCAGTGCTTCAAGGGTCCCCGGGAAAATCAACGAGCAGTACTTC. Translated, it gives CSASRVPGKINEQYF.

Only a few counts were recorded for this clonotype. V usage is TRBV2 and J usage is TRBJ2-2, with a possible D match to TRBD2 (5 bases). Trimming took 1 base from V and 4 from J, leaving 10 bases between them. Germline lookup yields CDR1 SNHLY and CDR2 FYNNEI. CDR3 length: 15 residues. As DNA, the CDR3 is TGTGCCAGCAGTGAAGTGGGAGTGGGCACCGGGGAGCTGTTTTTT. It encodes CASSEVGVGTGELFF.

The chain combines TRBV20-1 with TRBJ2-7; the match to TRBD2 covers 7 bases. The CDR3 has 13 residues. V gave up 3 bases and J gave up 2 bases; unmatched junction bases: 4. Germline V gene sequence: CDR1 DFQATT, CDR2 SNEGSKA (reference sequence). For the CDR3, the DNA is TGCAGTGCTAGGAAGGGAGGGACCTACGAGCAGTACTTC. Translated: CSARKGGTYEQYF.

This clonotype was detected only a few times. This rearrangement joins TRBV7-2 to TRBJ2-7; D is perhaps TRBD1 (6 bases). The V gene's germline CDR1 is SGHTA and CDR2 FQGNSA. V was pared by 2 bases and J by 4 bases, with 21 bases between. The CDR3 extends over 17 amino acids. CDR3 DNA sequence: TGTGCCAGCAGCTTACGCGGTCTGAGAGGGACACGATACGAGCAGTACTTC. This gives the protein CASSLRGLRGTRYEQYF.

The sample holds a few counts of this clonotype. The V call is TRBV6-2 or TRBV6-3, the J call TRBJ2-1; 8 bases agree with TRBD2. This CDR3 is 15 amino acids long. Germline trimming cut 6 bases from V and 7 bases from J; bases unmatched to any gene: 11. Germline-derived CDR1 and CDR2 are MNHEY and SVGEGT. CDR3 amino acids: CASSQDMGGRNEQFF. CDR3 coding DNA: TGTGCCAGCAGCCAAGATATGGGCGGGAGGAATGAGCAGTTCTTC.

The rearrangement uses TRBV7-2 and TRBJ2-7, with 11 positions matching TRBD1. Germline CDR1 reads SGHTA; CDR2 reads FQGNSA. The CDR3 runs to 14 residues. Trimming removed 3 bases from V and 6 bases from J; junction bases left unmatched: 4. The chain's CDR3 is CASSFGQGASEQYF. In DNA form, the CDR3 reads TGTGCCAGCAGCTTCGGACAGGGGGCGTCCGAGCAGTACTTC.

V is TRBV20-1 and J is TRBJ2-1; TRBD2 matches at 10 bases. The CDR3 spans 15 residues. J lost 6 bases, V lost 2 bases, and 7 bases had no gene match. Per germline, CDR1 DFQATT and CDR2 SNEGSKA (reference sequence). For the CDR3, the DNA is TGCAGTGCTAGATCCTGGACTAGCGGCCTCAATGAGCAGTTCTTC. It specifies CSARSWTSGLNEQFF.

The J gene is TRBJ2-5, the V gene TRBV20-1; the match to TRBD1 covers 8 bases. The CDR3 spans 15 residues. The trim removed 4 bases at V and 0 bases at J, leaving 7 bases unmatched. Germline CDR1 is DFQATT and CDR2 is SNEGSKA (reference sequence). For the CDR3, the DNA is TGCAGTGCTAACCCTGACAGGGGTCACCAAGAGACCCAGTACTTC. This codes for CSANPDRGHQETQYF.

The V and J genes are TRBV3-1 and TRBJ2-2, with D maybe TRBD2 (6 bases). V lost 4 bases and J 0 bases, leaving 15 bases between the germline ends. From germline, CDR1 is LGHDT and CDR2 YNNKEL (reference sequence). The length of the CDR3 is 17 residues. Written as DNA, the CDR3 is TGTGCCAGCAGCCGCCGAACTAGCCGACCGAACACCGGGGAGCTGTTTTTT. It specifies CASSRRTSRPNTGELFF.

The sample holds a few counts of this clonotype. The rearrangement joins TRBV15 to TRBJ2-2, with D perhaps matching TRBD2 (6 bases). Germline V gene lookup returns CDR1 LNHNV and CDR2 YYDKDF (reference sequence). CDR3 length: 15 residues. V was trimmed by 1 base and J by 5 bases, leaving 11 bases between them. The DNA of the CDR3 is TGTGCCACCAGCAGAGCGGTCGCGGGGACCGGGGAGCTGTTTTTT. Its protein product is CATSRAVAGTGELFF.

The CDR3 DNA sequence: TGTGCCAGCAGCTGGGTAGAGGGCGCAGATACGCAGTATTTT. It encodes CASSWVEGADTQYF. V is TRBV7-3 and J is TRBJ2-3; tentative D call: TRBD2 (5 bases). Per germline, CDR1 SGHTA and CDR2 FQGTGA. The CDR3 spans 14 residues. Trimming cost V 4 bases and J 4 bases, with 12 bases left between them.

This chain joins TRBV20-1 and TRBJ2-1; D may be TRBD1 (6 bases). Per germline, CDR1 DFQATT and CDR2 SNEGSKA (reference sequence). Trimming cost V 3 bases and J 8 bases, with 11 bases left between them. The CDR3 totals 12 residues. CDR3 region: CSARPTGYEQFF. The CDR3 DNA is TGCAGTGCTAGGCCCACAGGGTATGAGCAGTTCTTC.

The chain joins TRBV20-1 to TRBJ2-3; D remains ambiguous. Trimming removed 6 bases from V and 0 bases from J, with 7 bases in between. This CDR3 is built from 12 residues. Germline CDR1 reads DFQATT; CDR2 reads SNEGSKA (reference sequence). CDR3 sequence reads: CSAIGSTDTQYF. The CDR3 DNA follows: TGCAGTGCAATAGGGAGCACAGATACGCAGTATTTT.

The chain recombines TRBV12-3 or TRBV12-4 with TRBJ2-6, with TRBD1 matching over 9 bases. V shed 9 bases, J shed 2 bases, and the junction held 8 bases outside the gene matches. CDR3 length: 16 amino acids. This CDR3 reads CASTGTGLAGANVLTF. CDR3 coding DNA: TGTGCCAGTACCGGGACAGGGTTGGCTGGGGCCAACGTCCTGACTTTC.

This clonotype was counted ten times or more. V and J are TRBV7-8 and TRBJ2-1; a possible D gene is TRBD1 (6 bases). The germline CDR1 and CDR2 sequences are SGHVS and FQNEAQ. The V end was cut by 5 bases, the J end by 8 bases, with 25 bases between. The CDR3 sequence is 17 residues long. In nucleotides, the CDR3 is TGTGCCAGCAGCCCGCGCGTGGGCAGGGGATCAACGGATGAGCAGTTCTTC. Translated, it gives CASSPRVGRGSTDEQFF.

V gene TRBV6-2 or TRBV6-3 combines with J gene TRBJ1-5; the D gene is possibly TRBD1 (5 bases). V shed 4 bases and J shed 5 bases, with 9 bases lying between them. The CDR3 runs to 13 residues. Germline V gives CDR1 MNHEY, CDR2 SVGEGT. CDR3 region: CASSFDSYQPQHF. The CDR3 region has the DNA TGTGCCAGCAGTTTCGACAGTTATCAGCCCCAGCATTTT.

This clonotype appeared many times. The CDR3 DNA is TGTGCCAGCAGCCTCCAGGGCGGTGAGCAGTTCTTC. Translated, it gives CASSLQGGEQFF. This sequence joins TRBV7-3 and TRBJ2-1, with D perhaps matching TRBD1 (5 bases). The CDR3 has 12 residues. The V end was cut by 5 bases, the J end by 9 bases, with 11 bases between. Germline CDR1 and CDR2: SGHTA and FQGTGA. Filled out from reference TRBV7-3 and TRBJ2-1, the complete variable domain reads GAGVSQTPSNKVTEKGKYVELRCDPISGHTALYWYRQSLGQGPEFLIYFQGTGAADDSGLPNDRFFAVRPEGSVSTLKIQRTERGDSAVYLCASSLQGGEQFFGPGTRLTVL.

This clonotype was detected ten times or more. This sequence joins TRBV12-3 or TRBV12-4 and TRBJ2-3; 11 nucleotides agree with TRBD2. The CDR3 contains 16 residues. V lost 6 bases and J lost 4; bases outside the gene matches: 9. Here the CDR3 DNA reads TGTGCCAGCAGGGGTGATACTAGCGGGAGAGCAGATACGCAGTATTTT. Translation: CASRGDTSGRADTQYF.

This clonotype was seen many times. DNA for the CDR3: TGTGCCATCAGTGGGGACGTCGGGTATGGCTACACCTTC. Amino acid sequence: CAISGDVGYGYTF. V is TRBV10-3 and J is TRBJ1-2; possible D gene TRBD1, 5 bases. Trimming shortened V by 4 bases and J by 5 bases, and 11 bases separated the two germline ends. The CDR3 loop spans 13 amino acids. Per germline, CDR1 ENHRY and CDR2 SYGVKD.

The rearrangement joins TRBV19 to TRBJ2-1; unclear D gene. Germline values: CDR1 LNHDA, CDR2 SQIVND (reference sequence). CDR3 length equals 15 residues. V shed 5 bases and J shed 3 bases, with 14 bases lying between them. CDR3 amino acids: CASSPRPANYNEQFF. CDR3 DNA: TGTGCCAGTAGTCCCCGACCGGCAAACTACAATGAGCAGTTCTTC. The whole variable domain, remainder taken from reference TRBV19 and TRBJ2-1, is DGGITQSPKYLFRKEGQNVTLSCEQNLNHDAMYWYRQDPGQGLRLIYYSQIVNDFQKGDIAEGYSVSREKKESFPLTVTSAQKNPTAFYLCASSPRPANYNEQFFGPGTRLTVL.

This CDR3 is CASRPRLAQETQYF. The CDR3 DNA follows: TGTGCCAGCAGACCCCGACTAGCGCAAGAGACCCAGTACTTC. The gene calls are TRBV11-2 and TRBJ2-5, with TRBD2 matching 8 bases. The CDR3 spans 14 residues. The germline V gene has CDR1 SGHAT and CDR2 FQNNGV. The trim removed 6 bases at V and 2 bases at J, leaving 5 bases unmatched.

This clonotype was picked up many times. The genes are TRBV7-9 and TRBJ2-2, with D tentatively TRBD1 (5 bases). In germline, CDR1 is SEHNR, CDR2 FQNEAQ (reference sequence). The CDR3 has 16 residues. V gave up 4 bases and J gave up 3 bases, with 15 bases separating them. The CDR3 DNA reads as TGTGCCAGCAGCTCTACCATTAGCAGGGACACCGGGGAGCTGTTTTTT. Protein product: CASSSTISRDTGELFF.

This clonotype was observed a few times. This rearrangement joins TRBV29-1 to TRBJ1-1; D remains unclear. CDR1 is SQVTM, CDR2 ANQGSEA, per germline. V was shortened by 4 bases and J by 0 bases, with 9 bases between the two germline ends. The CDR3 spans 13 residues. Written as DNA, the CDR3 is TGCAGCGTTGTCGAACTTTTGAACACTGAAGCTTTCTTT. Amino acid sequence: CSVVELLNTEAFF.

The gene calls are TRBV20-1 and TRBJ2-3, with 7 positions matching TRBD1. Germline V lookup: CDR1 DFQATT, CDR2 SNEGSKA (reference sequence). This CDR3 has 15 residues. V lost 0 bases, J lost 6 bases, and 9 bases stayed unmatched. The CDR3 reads CSAREAKGARDTQYF. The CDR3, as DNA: TGCAGTGCTAGAGAGGCTAAGGGGGCGAGGGATACGCAGTATTTT.

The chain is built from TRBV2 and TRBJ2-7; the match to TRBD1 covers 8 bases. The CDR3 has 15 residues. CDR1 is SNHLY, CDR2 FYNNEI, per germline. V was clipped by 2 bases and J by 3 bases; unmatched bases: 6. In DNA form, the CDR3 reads TGTGCCAGCAGTGAACCTGGACAGGGTGACTACGAGCAGTACTTC. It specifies CASSEPGQGDYEQYF.

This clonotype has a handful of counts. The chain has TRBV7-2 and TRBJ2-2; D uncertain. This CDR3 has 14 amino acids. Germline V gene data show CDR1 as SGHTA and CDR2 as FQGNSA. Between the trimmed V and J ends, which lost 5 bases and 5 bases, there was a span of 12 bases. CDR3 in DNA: TGTGCCAGCAGCCCGGAACCCTTGACCGGGGAGCTGTTTTTT. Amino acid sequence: CASSPEPLTGELFF.

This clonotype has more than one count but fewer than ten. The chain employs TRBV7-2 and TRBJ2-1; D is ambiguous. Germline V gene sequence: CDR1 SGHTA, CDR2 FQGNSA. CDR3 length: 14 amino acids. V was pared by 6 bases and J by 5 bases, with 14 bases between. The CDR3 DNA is TGTGCCAGCAGTTCTCGAAAAGGGAACAATGAGCAGTTCTTC. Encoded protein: CASSSRKGNNEQFF.